The 14 T cell receptor beta chains in this list originate from one sample, sequenced in a study. The TRBV12-4/TRBJ1-2 clonotypes were amplified using barcode primers with ligated adaptors. TCRdb re-analysed the multiplex PCR reads in MiXCR, keeping a single row per CDR3 protein. The sample holds around 2,500 distinct CDR3 sequences, about 5% seen once. Sequencing input: naive CD4+ T cells sorted from blood. Indicated subset: naive CD4+ T cells, CD4+CD45RA+CD25-. All receptors come from a female donor with breast cancer.

This clonotype is labeled medium-sized. The CDR3 sequence is CASSPGAINPYGYTF. The DNA for the CDR3 is TGTGCCAGCAGTCCCGGGGCGATTAATCCCTATGGCTACACCTTC. The chain is built from TRBV12-3 or TRBV12-4 and TRBJ1-2; a weak D match, TRBD1 (5 bases). The V end was cut by 5 bases, the J end by 4 bases, with 17 bases between. The CDR3 spans 15 residues.

By sample fraction, this clonotype is medium-sized. CDR3 DNA: TGTGCCAGCAGTTCCCCGGGACAGGCTAACTATGGCTACACCTTC. Translated: CASSSPGQANYGYTF. The rearrangement links TRBV12-3 or TRBV12-4 to TRBJ1-2, with 8 bases aligning to TRBD1. This CDR3 region has 15 residues. Losses at the gene ends were 4 bases for V and 0 bases for J; bases not matched to a gene: 4.

This clonotype has at least ten counts. The chain is built from TRBV12-3 or TRBV12-4 and TRBJ1-2; D not certain. The germline V and J ends were trimmed by 6 bases and 3 bases, with 23 bases remaining between them. The CDR3 runs 17 residues. As DNA, the CDR3 is TGTGCCAGCAGCAACTACCGCGGGCCCCGAGGTGACTATGGCTACACCTTC. Translated: CASSNYRGPRGDYGYTF.

This clonotype is termed medium-sized. The chain recombines TRBV12-3 or TRBV12-4 with TRBJ1-2, with TRBD1 matching 9 bases. This CDR3 is built from 13 residues. Unmatched junction bases numbered 2, after V lost 6 bases and J lost 3 bases. The CDR3 loop is CASSRTGDYGYTF. CDR3 nucleotides: TGTGCCAGCAGCCGGACAGGGGACTATGGCTACACCTTC.

This clonotype is classed as medium-sized. The chain employs TRBV12-3 or TRBV12-4 and TRBJ1-2; D is perhaps TRBD1 (5 bases). The CDR3 is 14 amino acids. The V and J ends lost 0 bases and 6 bases respectively, with 11 bases between them. CDR3 sequence: CASSLAQGADGYTF. CDR3 DNA: TGTGCCAGCAGTTTAGCCCAAGGGGCGGATGGCTACACCTTC.

Only a few counts were recorded for this clonotype. A read error may be the cause here, since a much bigger clone is one base away. The chain is built from TRBV12-3 or TRBV12-4 and TRBJ1-2; D not resolved. There are 14 residues in the CDR3. The CDR3 nucleotides are TGTGCCAGCGGGCGCGTCGCCTCTAACCATGGCTACACCTTC. It yields the protein CASGRVASNHGYTF.

This clonotype rates as medium-sized. The chain links TRBV12-3 or TRBV12-4 to TRBJ1-2; no firm D call. V lost 3 bases and J lost 0, with 8 bases in between. The CDR3 sequence is 14 residues long. The CDR3 DNA is TGTGCCAGCAGTTTCCAGAGCACTAACTATGGCTACACCTTC. Protein: CASSFQSTNYGYTF.

In this sample, this clonotype is medium-sized (0.01 to 0.1%). The chain combines TRBV12-3 or TRBV12-4 with TRBJ1-2; tentatively, D is TRBD1 (5 bases). The CDR3 is 15 residues long. V gave up 6 bases and J gave up 2 bases, with 16 bases separating them. The CDR3 spells CASRSDSAGNYGYTF. CDR3 DNA: TGTGCCAGCAGGAGCGACAGTGCGGGAAACTATGGCTACACCTTC.

Relative to its sample, this clonotype is medium-sized. The chain links TRBV12-3 or TRBV12-4 to TRBJ1-2, with D uncertain. The CDR3 totals 11 residues. Between the trimmed V and J ends, which lost 6 bases and 8 bases, there was a span of 10 bases. The CDR3 coding sequence is TGTGCCAGCAGGGTGGGTCCGGGCTACACCTTC. Protein: CASRVGPGYTF.

By sample share, this clonotype is medium-sized. The chain joins TRBV12-3 or TRBV12-4 to TRBJ1-2; 7 nucleotides match TRBD1. Trimming removed 6 bases from V and 7 bases from J; junction bases left unmatched: 5. The CDR3 length is 12 residues. CDR3 amino acids: CASRPGTVGYTF. In nucleotides, the CDR3 is TGTGCCAGCAGACCCGGGACAGTTGGCTACACCTTC.

By proportion, this clonotype is medium-sized. CDR3 sequence reads: CASSFSQSYGYTF. The CDR3 DNA follows: TGTGCCAGCAGTTTTAGTCAGTCTTATGGCTACACCTTC. This rearrangement joins TRBV12-3 or TRBV12-4 to TRBJ1-2; D remains unclear. The CDR3 length is 13 residues. The ends were cut back, 3 bases at V and 5 bases at J, with 10 bases in the middle.

This clonotype is medium-sized. CDR3 loop: CASSSDGAGGYTF. CDR3 nucleotide sequence: TGTGCCAGCAGCTCAGACGGTGCCGGCGGCTACACCTTC. The chain is built from TRBV12-3 or TRBV12-4 and TRBJ1-2; D gene uncertain. CDR3 size: 13 residues. The V end lost 6 bases, the J end lost 8 bases, and 16 bases lay between the germline ends.

Judged by abundance, this clonotype is medium-sized (0.01 to 0.1%). The genes are TRBV12-3 or TRBV12-4 and TRBJ1-2; TRBD1 agrees at 8 bases. J gave up 8 bases and V 6 bases, and 20 bases lay outside the gene matches. This CDR3 has 17 residues. The CDR3 loop is CASRPVPGQVRSRGYTF. DNA of the CDR3: TGTGCCAGCAGACCCGTACCGGGACAGGTTAGATCCCGCGGCTACACCTTC.

By frequency in the sample, this clonotype is medium-sized. The rearrangement joins TRBV12-3 or TRBV12-4 to TRBJ1-2; D remains ambiguous. The CDR3 consists of 13 residues. V lost 5 bases and J 7 bases, leaving 14 bases between the germline ends. In DNA form, the CDR3 reads TGTGCCAGCAGTCGACCCCAGGCGGGTGGCTACACCTTC. It yields the protein CASSRPQAGGYTF.